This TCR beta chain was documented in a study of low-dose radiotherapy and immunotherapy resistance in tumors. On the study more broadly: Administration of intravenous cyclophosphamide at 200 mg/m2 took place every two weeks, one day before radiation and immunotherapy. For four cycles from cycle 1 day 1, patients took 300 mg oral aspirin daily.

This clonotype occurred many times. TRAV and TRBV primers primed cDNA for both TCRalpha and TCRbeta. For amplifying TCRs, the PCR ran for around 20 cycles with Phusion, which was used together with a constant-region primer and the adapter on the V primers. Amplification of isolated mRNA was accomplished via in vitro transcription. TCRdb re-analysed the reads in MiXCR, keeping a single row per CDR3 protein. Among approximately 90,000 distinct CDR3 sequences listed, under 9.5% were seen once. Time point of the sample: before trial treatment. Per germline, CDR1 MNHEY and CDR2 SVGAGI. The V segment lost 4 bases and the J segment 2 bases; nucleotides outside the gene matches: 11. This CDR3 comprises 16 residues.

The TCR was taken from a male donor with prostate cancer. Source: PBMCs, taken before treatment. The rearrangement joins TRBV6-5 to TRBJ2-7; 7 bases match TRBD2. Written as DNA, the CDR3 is TGTGCCAGCAGTTCCTCGACTAGCCAACCCCCCTACGAGCAGTACTTC. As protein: CASSSSTSQPPYEQYF.